This T cell receptor (beta chain) emerged from a study of CD4 and CD8 cells across lung adenocarcinoma regions. Localized lung adenocarcinoma, a non-small cell lung cancer, affected the donors. CDR1 and CDR2 from the germline V gene are MNHNS and SASEGT. The V end was cut by 6 bases, the J end by 3 bases, with 12 bases between. There are 14 residues in the CDR3. TCRdb passed the PCR reads through MiXCR, listing each CDR3 protein once. The top ten clones hold about 45% of a sample with about 8,700 distinct CDR3 sequences, 45% to 55% of them seen once. J is TRBJ2-1 and V is TRBV6-1; weak D call: TRBD1 (6 bases). This receptor was taken from a female donor with lung adenocarcinoma. The CD4 and CD8 labels of this study may be unreliable. The specimen sequenced was CD8+ T cells from the margin of a lung tumor. The CDR3, as DNA: TGTGCCAGCAGAGGGTGGGGGCGCTACAATGAGCAGTTCTTC. Translation: CASRGWGRYNEQFF.